These 26 T cell receptor beta chains came from one sample sequenced in a study of T cell responses to AZD1222 COVID-19 vaccine. Profiled with immunoSEQ multiplex PCR; TCRdb holds only in-frame clones, not every one. Among 6,000 or so clones, about 89% were seen once, and the ten largest hold 15%. The source material was peripheral blood, sampled 28 days after the second AZD1222 dose. The receptors come from an adult who received the AZD1222 COVID-19 vaccine.

The chain combines TRBV14 with TRBJ2-1, with D maybe TRBD1 (5 bases). The V gene's germline CDR1 is SGHDN and CDR2 FVKESK. V lost 4 bases and J 10 bases, leaving 14 bases between the germline ends. The CDR3 length is 13 residues. The CDR3 here is CASSRYISGEQFF. The CDR3 nucleotides read TGTGCCAGCAGCCGATACATATCAGGGGAGCAGTTCTTC.

The chain is built from TRBV10-3 and TRBJ1-2; D is uncertain. Germline V gene sequence: CDR1 ENHRY, CDR2 SYGVKD. The CDR3 length is 14 residues. V gave up 2 bases and J gave up 4 bases, with 11 bases separating them. CDR3 residues: CAISEEEGIYGYTF. CDR3 nucleotides: TGTGCCATCAGTGAGGAGGAAGGGATCTATGGCTACACCTTC.

CDR3 in DNA: TGTGCCAGCAGGGAAAGGACAGATGGAAGAGGGTTCCTGTTTTTT. Encoded protein: CASRERTDGRGFLFF. The rearrangement links TRBV2 to TRBJ1-4; TRBD1 might be the D (6 bases). Germline V CDR1 and CDR2: SNHLY, FYNNEI. The CDR3 covers 15 residues. With 6 bases removed from V and 14 bases from J, the gap between germline ends came to 25 bases.

The chain carries TRBV7-2 and TRBJ1-2; D is ambiguous. V was trimmed by 5 bases and J by 8 bases, leaving 21 bases between them. The CDR3 totals 15 residues. The germline gives CDR1 SGHTA, CDR2 FQGNSA. The DNA for the CDR3 is TGTGCCAGCAGCCGTCCCGACCGCGGGCTGGGAGGCTACACCTTC. Residues: CASSRPDRGLGGYTF.

The rearrangement joins TRBV2 to TRBJ2-2; tentative D call: TRBD2 (6 bases). The germline gives CDR1 SNHLY, CDR2 FYNNEI. The CDR3 is 15 residues long. The ends were cut back, 11 bases at V and 0 bases at J, with 16 bases in the middle. CDR3 loop: CASRRETANTGELFF. The CDR3, as DNA: TGTGCCTCTAGGAGGGAGACAGCGAACACCGGGGAGCTGTTTTTT.

The gene calls are TRBV28 and TRBJ1-5, with D perhaps TRBD1 (6 bases). The CDR3 has 16 amino acids. The germline gives CDR1 MDHEN, CDR2 SYDVKM. V was shortened by 5 bases and J by 3 bases, with 17 bases between the two germline ends. Here the CDR3 DNA reads TGTGCCAGCAGTACCCCGGACAGTATGGTCAATCAGCCCCAGCATTTT. Encoded protein: CASSTPDSMVNQPQHF.

The V call is TRBV5-6, the J call TRBJ1-2; TRBD1 matches 9 bases. Germline assignment: CDR1 SGHDT and CDR2 YYEEEE. V lost 0 bases to trimming and J lost 4 bases; unmatched junction nucleotides: 10. The CDR3 has 17 residues. The CDR3 nucleotides read TGTGCCAGCAGCTTGGGAATAACAGGGGGCGTTCGCTATGGCTACACCTTC. Protein sequence: CASSLGITGGVRYGYTF.

V and J are TRBV5-1 and TRBJ2-1; 13 bases agree with TRBD2. V lost 4 bases and J lost 7; bases outside the gene matches: 2. Germline-derived CDR1 and CDR2 are SGHRS and YFSETQ. This CDR3 region has 14 residues. As DNA, the CDR3 is TGCGCCAGCAGCGTGACTAGCGGGGGGAATGAGCAGTTCTTC. It yields the protein CASSVTSGGNEQFF.

The chain combines TRBV15 with TRBJ2-1, with a weak D call TRBD2 (6 bases). The length of the CDR3 is 16 residues. Trimming removed 2 bases at V and 6 bases at J, with 17 bases between. CDR1 is LNHNV and CDR2 is YYDKDF in the germline V gene (reference sequence). The DNA of the CDR3 is TGTGCCACCAGCAGATCGCTAGCGTCGACATCCAATGAGCAGTTCTTC. Encoded protein: CATSRSLASTSNEQFF. Complete variable domain (other parts from reference TRBV15 and TRBJ2-1): DAMVIQNPRYQVTQFGKPVTLSCSQTLNHNVMYWYQQKSSQAPKLLFHYYDKDFNNEADTPDNFQSRRPNTSFCFLDIRSPGLGDTAMYLCATSRSLASTSNEQFFGPGTRLTVL.

V is TRBV6-5 and J is TRBJ2-1, with 7 nucleotides matching TRBD2. This CDR3 region has 13 residues. The V segment lost 5 bases and the J segment 5 bases; nucleotides outside the gene matches: 3. Germline loops: CDR1 MNHEY, CDR2 SVGAGI. CDR3 in amino acids: CASSLSGNNEQFF. The DNA of the CDR3 is TGTGCCAGCAGTCTCAGCGGGAACAATGAGCAGTTCTTC.

Written as DNA, the CDR3 is TGTGCCAGCAGCCGAAAAAGGACAGTTAACACCGGGGAGCTGTTTTTT. Translating gives CASSRKRTVNTGELFF. The rearrangement joins TRBV21-1 to TRBJ2-2; TRBD1, the D gene given by the table, was not confirmed from the DNA. TRBV21-1 is recorded as a pseudogene. This CDR3 is 16 amino acids long.

This chain links TRBV7-2 with TRBJ1-4, with D tentatively TRBD1 (6 bases). The CDR3 has 13 residues. V was cut by 3 bases and J by 8 bases, with 10 bases left in between. Per germline, CDR1 SGHTA and CDR2 FQGNSA. The CDR3 nucleotides read TGTGCCAGCAGCTTCGTGGGGGCAGAAAAACTGTTTTTT. It codes for CASSFVGAEKLFF.

The chain carries TRBV5-1 and TRBJ1-6; D is unclear. Germline CDR1 is SGHRS and CDR2 is YFSETQ. Trimming removed 2 bases from V and 3 bases from J, with 9 bases in between. The CDR3 runs 15 residues. The CDR3 region has the DNA TGCGCCAGCAGCTTCGAGGGTAACTATAATTCACCCCTCCACTTT. Translated, it gives CASSFEGNYNSPLHF.

This clone showed up just a few times. V usage is TRBV20-1 and J usage is TRBJ2-5; D unclear. CDR1 is DFQATT and CDR2 is SNEGSKA in the germline V gene (reference sequence). There are 11 residues in the CDR3. V shed 1 base and J shed 13 bases, with 13 bases lying between them. For the CDR3, the DNA is TGCAGTGCTAGAGTCTCCCACCGGCTGTACTTC. Translated, it gives CSARVSHRLYF.

The chain has TRBV28 and TRBJ1-2, with 8 bases that match TRBD1. CDR1 and CDR2 (germline): MDHEN, SYDVKM. The J segment lost 8 bases and the V segment lost 6 bases, leaving 5 bases of the junction unmatched. The CDR3 has 12 residues. This CDR3 reads CASRQGVGGYTF. CDR3 in DNA: TGTGCCAGCAGACAGGGGGTTGGAGGCTACACCTTC.

The rearrangement links TRBV15 to TRBJ2-1, with 7 nucleotides matching TRBD1. With V trimmed by 3 bases and J by 10 bases, 6 bases remained unmatched. CDR1 LNHNV and CDR2 YYDKDF come from the germline V gene (reference sequence). The CDR3 sequence is 13 residues long. The CDR3 is CATSRIGTVEQFF. CDR3 nucleotides: TGTGCCACCAGCAGGATTGGGACAGTCGAGCAGTTCTTC.

This clone appeared a single time. The gene calls are TRBV28 and TRBJ2-7, with no clear D. V lost 2 bases and J 9 bases, leaving 8 bases between the germline ends. Germline values: CDR1 MDHEN, CDR2 SYDVKM. This CDR3 comprises 11 residues. The CDR3 DNA sequence: TGTGCCAGCAGTTTAGATAGTGGGCAGTACTTC. The encoded protein is CASSLDSGQYF. Looking up the rest from reference TRBV28 and TRBJ2-7 gives the full variable domain: DVKVTQSSRYLVKRTGEKVFLECVQDMDHENMFWYRQDPGLGLRLIYFSYDVKMKEKGDIPEGYSVSREKKERFSLILESASTNQTSMYLCASSLDSGQYFGPGTRLTVT.

To note about this clone: The conserved closing phenylalanine or tryptophan is absent in this CDR3, likely reflecting a read error. The DNA is left out, because the CDR3 cannot be placed on it with certainty; the CDR3 is given as TCRdb lists it. J is TRBJ1-2 and V is TRBV4-2. Counting both end residues, the CDR3 totals 11 amino acids. CDR1 LGHNA and CDR2 YNFKEQ come from the germline V gene. CDR3 residues: CASSQEGQTIL.

This clone was counted a single time. The V gene is TRBV5-1, the J gene TRBJ2-5; D is uncertain. Germline CDR1 is SGHRS and CDR2 is YFSETQ. Deletions cut 5 bases from V and 3 bases from J, with 17 bases between. CDR3 length: 15 residues. CDR3 loop: CASSYFGADEETQYF. As DNA, the CDR3 is TGCGCCAGCAGTTATTTCGGAGCCGACGAAGAGACCCAGTACTTC.

The chain employs TRBV29-1 and TRBJ1-1, with 7 bases lining up with TRBD1. This CDR3 region has 16 residues. Germline V gives CDR1 SQVTM, CDR2 ANQGSEA. J gave up 7 bases and V 5 bases, and 19 bases lay outside the gene matches. The CDR3: CSVLGSGGDSQFEAFF. The CDR3 nucleotides are TGCAGCGTTTTAGGTTCAGGCGGGGACAGTCAGTTTGAAGCTTTCTTT.

This clone appeared a single time. The chain has TRBV6-2 or TRBV6-3 and TRBJ1-1, with D maybe TRBD1 (6 bases). CDR1 is MNHEY, CDR2 SVGEGT, per germline. The V gene lost 4 bases and the J gene lost 1 base, with 7 bases spanning the gap. This CDR3 region has 13 residues. In nucleotides, the CDR3 is TGTGCCAGCAGTTCGGGACAGAACACTGAAGCTTTCTTT. Translated, it gives CASSSGQNTEAFF.

A few counts support this clone. The rearrangement uses TRBV27 and TRBJ1-5; D unresolved. Trimming pared 2 bases from V and 5 bases from J, leaving 7 bases between. The CDR3 covers 13 residues. The germline gives CDR1 MNHEY, CDR2 SMNVEV (reference sequence). The chain's CDR3 is CASSLKEYQPQHF. The CDR3 DNA reads TGTGCCAGCAGTTTAAAAGAGTATCAGCCCCAGCATTTT.

This clone was seen a few times. This chain connects TRBV5-4 to TRBJ2-3; TRBD2 matches 12 bases. V lost 2 bases, J lost 4 bases, and 2 bases stayed unmatched. Germline V lookup: CDR1 SGHNT, CDR2 YYREEE (reference sequence). CDR3 length: 15 residues. CDR3 amino acids: CASSLLAGGPDTQYF. As DNA, the CDR3 is TGTGCCAGCAGCTTACTAGCGGGAGGCCCAGATACGCAGTATTTT.

The CDR3 sequence is CASKPGQPYEQYF. CDR3 bases: TGTGCCAGCAAACCGGGACAGCCCTACGAGCAGTACTTC. The chain joins TRBV28 to TRBJ2-7, with 7 bases matching TRBD1. This CDR3 comprises 13 residues. J was trimmed by 2 bases and V by 7 bases; bases with no gene match: 5. Germline-derived CDR1 and CDR2 are MDHEN and SYDVKM. Using reference TRBV28 and TRBJ2-7 for the parts outside the CDR3, the full variable domain is DVKVTQSSRYLVKRTGEKVFLECVQDMDHENMFWYRQDPGLGLRLIYFSYDVKMKEKGDIPEGYSVSREKKERFSLILESASTNQTSMYLCASKPGQPYEQYFGPGTRLTVT.

Written as DNA, the CDR3 is TGTGCCAGCAGTCCAGGGGGCTCGCAGGACACCGGGGAGCTGTTTTTT. This sequence encodes CASSPGGSQDTGELFF. The chain uses TRBV28 and TRBJ2-2; 8 bases map to TRBD1. Germline CDR1 reads MDHEN; CDR2 reads SYDVKM. This CDR3 is built from 16 residues. Trimming removed 5 bases from V and 3 bases from J; junction bases left unmatched: 8. Full variable domain (rest looked up from reference TRBV28 and TRBJ2-2): DVKVTQSSRYLVKRTGEKVFLECVQDMDHENMFWYRQDPGLGLRLIYFSYDVKMKEKGDIPEGYSVSREKKERFSLILESASTNQTSMYLCASSPGGSQDTGELFFGEGSRLTVL.

V is TRBV5-4 and J is TRBJ2-3; D gene uncertain. There are 13 residues in the CDR3. The germline V and J ends were trimmed by 1 base and 0 bases, with 3 bases remaining between them. From germline, CDR1 is SGHNT and CDR2 YYREEE (reference sequence). Here the CDR3 reads CASSLTSTDTQYF. In DNA, the CDR3 is TGTGCCAGCAGCTTGACGAGCACAGATACGCAGTATTTT.